This entry lists 30 T cell receptor beta chains sequenced from one sample in a study of OX40 agonist ivuxolimab in advanced cancers. Profiling relied on immunoSEQ multiplex PCR, and the TCRdb table lists in-frame clones only, not all of them. The sample holds fewer than 90,000 clones, more than 85% seen once. The source material was CD4+ or CD8+ T cells sorted from blood, sampled in a trial of the OX40 agonist ivuxolimab. The source of these receptors is an adult with an advanced solid tumor such as melanoma, head and neck, liver or kidney cancer.

The chain joins TRBV10-3 to TRBJ2-6; D may match TRBD1 or TRBD2 (5 bases each). CDR3 length equals 17 residues. Between the trimmed V and J ends, which lost 3 bases and 1 base, there was a span of 13 bases. The germline CDR1 and CDR2 sequences are ENHRY and SYGVKD. CDR3 bases: TGTGCCATCAGTGAAGGGGACCCCAGATCTGGGGCCAACGTCCTGACTTTC. This translates into CAISEGDPRSGANVLTF.

This clone has just a few counts. The V and J genes are TRBV15 and TRBJ1-4; D ambiguous. The ends were cut back, 3 bases at V and 10 bases at J, with 15 bases in the middle. This CDR3 is 14 amino acids long. CDR1 LNHNV and CDR2 YYDKDF come from the germline V gene (reference sequence). CDR3 protein: CATSSNMAMGKLFF. CDR3 in DNA: TGTGCCACCAGCAGCAACATGGCGATGGGAAAACTGTTTTTT. Using reference TRBV15 and TRBJ1-4 for the parts outside the CDR3, the full variable domain is DAMVIQNPRYQVTQFGKPVTLSCSQTLNHNVMYWYQQKSSQAPKLLFHYYDKDFNNEADTPDNFQSRRPNTSFCFLDIRSPGLGDTAMYLCATSSNMAMGKLFFGSGTQLSVL.

The V and J genes are TRBV28 and TRBJ2-1; D perhaps matches TRBD1 (5 bases). Per the germline V gene, CDR1 is MDHEN and CDR2 is SYDVKM. The CDR3 loop spans 12 amino acids. V was shortened by 5 bases and J by 10 bases, with 12 bases between the two germline ends. The CDR3 coding sequence is TGTGCCAGCAGTGCCGAAAACAGGGAGCAGTTCTTC. This codes for CASSAENREQFF. Full variable domain (outside the CDR3, taken from reference TRBV28 and TRBJ2-1): DVKVTQSSRYLVKRTGEKVFLECVQDMDHENMFWYRQDPGLGLRLIYFSYDVKMKEKGDIPEGYSVSREKKERFSLILESASTNQTSMYLCASSAENREQFFGPGTRLTVL.

In this sample, this clone turned up a few times. V is TRBV2 and J is TRBJ2-3; D possibly matches TRBD1 or TRBD2 (5 bases each). This CDR3 has 13 amino acids. Germline assignment: CDR1 SNHLY and CDR2 FYNNEI. V was clipped by 8 bases and J by 1 base, with 10 bases between them. CDR3 bases: TGTGCCAGCGGGGGTCAGGGCACAGATACGCAGTATTTT. Translated, it gives CASGGQGTDTQYF.

The gene calls are TRBV28 and TRBJ2-3; TRBD2 matches at 8 bases. Unmatched junction bases numbered 10, after V lost 5 bases and J lost 6 bases. The CDR3 spans 15 residues. Germline CDR1 reads MDHEN; CDR2 reads SYDVKM. CDR3 DNA sequence: TGTGCCAGCAGTCAACCGGGACTAGGTTTTGATACGCAGTATTTT. Its translation: CASSQPGLGFDTQYF.

The genes are TRBV28 and TRBJ1-2; D remains ambiguous. The CDR3 contains 13 residues. CDR1 and CDR2 (germline): MDHEN, SYDVKM. Trimming stripped 6 bases from V and 4 bases from J, with 12 bases between. CDR3: CASRSGQLYGYTF. The CDR3 DNA is TGTGCCAGCAGGTCCGGGCAGCTCTATGGCTACACCTTC.

Here the CDR3 DNA reads TGTGCCAGCAGTTTCCATGGACTAGCGGGAGTCCTCAATGAGCAGTTCTTC. As protein: CASSFHGLAGVLNEQFF. The chain is built from TRBV27 and TRBJ2-1; the match to TRBD2 covers 13 bases. After removal of 3 bases from V and 6 bases from J, the junction contained 8 bases not matched to a gene. Per germline, CDR1 MNHEY and CDR2 SMNVEV (reference sequence). The CDR3 is 17 amino acids.

J is TRBJ2-1 and V is TRBV4-1, with 9 bases fitting TRBD2. CDR1 is MGHRA, CDR2 YSYEKL, per germline. J was trimmed by 8 bases and V by 3 bases; bases with no gene match: 11. The CDR3 is 16 residues long. For the CDR3, the DNA is TGCGCCAGCAGCCAGGAGTTTAGCGGGAGTCTCCATGAGCAGTTCTTC. Amino acids: CASSQEFSGSLHEQFF.

V is TRBV5-4 and J is TRBJ2-5, with a tentative D call TRBD1 (5 bases). Germline V gives CDR1 SGHNT, CDR2 YYREEE (reference sequence). The CDR3 is 15 residues long. Trimming shortened V by 2 bases and J by 2 bases, and 13 bases separated the two germline ends. CDR3 bases: TGTGCCAGCAGCTTCGAGACAGTTCTTCAAGAGACCCAGTACTTC. Translating gives CASSFETVLQETQYF.

V usage is TRBV5-1 and J usage is TRBJ2-3; 7 nucleotides match TRBD2. Germline V gene data show CDR1 as SGHRS and CDR2 as YFSETQ. V lost 4 bases and J lost 3; bases outside the gene matches: 11. The CDR3 contains 16 residues. CDR3 nucleotide sequence: TGCGCCAGCAGCCCAGATTCGGGAGGTGGGACAGATACGCAGTATTTT. Translating it yields CASSPDSGGGTDTQYF.

The V call is TRBV30, the J call TRBJ2-2; 7 bases align to TRBD1. Trimming at V came to 8 bases and at J to 0 bases, leaving 3 bases not matched to a gene. Germline V CDR1 and CDR2: GTSNPN, SVGIG (reference sequence). The CDR3 sequence is 13 residues long. The CDR3 region has the DNA TGTGCCAGTGACAGGGCGAACACCGGGGAGCTGTTTTTT. Translation: CASDRANTGELFF.

The V and J genes are TRBV10-3 and TRBJ1-2; D not resolved. V lost 3 bases and J lost 8, with 10 bases in between. The CDR3 runs to 12 residues. Germline CDR1 ENHRY, CDR2 SYGVKD. The CDR3 sequence is CAISDGERGYTF. DNA of the CDR3: TGTGCCATCAGTGACGGAGAGCGAGGCTACACCTTC.

The chain carries TRBV6-5 and TRBJ2-3, with TRBD2 matching over 13 bases. This CDR3 contains 15 residues. Germline V gene data show CDR1 as MNHEY and CDR2 as SVGAGI. With 6 bases clipped from V and 6 bases from J, the junction kept 6 bases outside the gene matches. In nucleotides, the CDR3 is TGTGCCAGCAGCCGTGGACTAGCGGGAGTTGATACGCAGTATTTT. Its translation is CASSRGLAGVDTQYF.

This clone was seen just once. The chain carries TRBV7-3 and TRBJ2-1; possibly TRBD1 for D (5 bases). Trimming removed 3 bases from V and 6 bases from J, with 12 bases in between. The germline V gene encodes CDR1 SGHTA and CDR2 FQGTGA. The CDR3 is 14 residues long. The CDR3 nucleotides read TGTGCCAGCAGCTTTTGGGGCGCAAGCAATGAGCAGTTCTTC. Amino acids: CASSFWGASNEQFF.

The chain couples TRBV5-4 to TRBJ2-3; TRBD1 aligns across 8 bases. The germline V gene encodes CDR1 SGHNT and CDR2 YYREEE (reference sequence). The CDR3 extends over 15 amino acids. Unmatched junction bases numbered 9, after V lost 3 bases and J lost 6 bases. CDR3 sequence reads: CASSYGQGFADTQYF. CDR3 DNA: TGTGCCAGCAGCTATGGACAGGGTTTTGCGGATACGCAGTATTTT. The full variable domain, its missing parts supplied by reference TRBV5-4 and TRBJ2-3, is ETGVTQSPTHLIKTRGQQVTLRCSSQSGHNTVSWYQQALGQGPQFIFQYYREEENGRGNFPPRFSGLQFPNYSSELNVNALELDDSALYLCASSYGQGFADTQYFGPGTRLTVL.

This chain connects TRBV5-4 to TRBJ2-1, with 9 nucleotides matching TRBD2. Germline V gene sequence: CDR1 SGHNT, CDR2 YYREEE (reference sequence). The ends lost 4 bases at V and 5 bases at J; junction bases unmatched: 7. CDR3 length: 15 amino acids. The CDR3 DNA reads as TGTGCCAGCAGCCTCGTAGCGGGAGACAACAATGAGCAGTTCTTC. Its translation: CASSLVAGDNNEQFF.

This clone was observed a single time. This chain connects TRBV6-6 to TRBJ1-1, with 8 bases aligning to TRBD1. J gave up 5 bases and V 6 bases, and 5 bases lay outside the gene matches. From germline, CDR1 is MNHNY and CDR2 SVGAGI (reference sequence). The CDR3 is made up of 13 amino acids. CDR3 region: CASRDHRGTEAFF. In nucleotides, the CDR3 is TGTGCCAGCAGGGACCACAGGGGGACTGAAGCTTTCTTT.

The J gene is TRBJ2-7, the V gene TRBV9; 7 bases map to TRBD2. Germline-derived CDR1 and CDR2 are SGDLS and YYNGEE. This CDR3 region has 15 residues. The V gene end was trimmed by 0 bases and the J gene end by 5 bases; junction bases not matched to a gene: 8. Here the CDR3 reads CASSVAGGSFNEQYF. The CDR3 nucleotides are TGTGCCAGCAGCGTAGCGGGCGGGAGTTTCAACGAGCAGTACTTC.

The count of this clone is one. This chain joins TRBV7-9 and TRBJ2-3; TRBD2 matches 12 bases. The CDR3 contains 15 residues. With 5 bases clipped from V and 6 bases from J, the junction kept 6 bases outside the gene matches. CDR1 is SEHNR and CDR2 is FQNEAQ in the germline V gene (reference sequence). CDR3 in amino acids: CASSPWTSGADTQYF. For the CDR3, the DNA is TGTGCCAGCAGCCCTTGGACTAGCGGGGCGGATACGCAGTATTTT.

The chain uses TRBV25-1 and TRBJ1-1, with 8 bases that match TRBD1. Germline CDR1 and CDR2: MGHDK and SYGVNS. V was clipped by 7 bases and J by 0 bases; unmatched bases: 7. The CDR3 is 15 amino acids. CDR3 region: CASTLGQGLNTEAFF. For the CDR3, the DNA is TGTGCCAGCACCCTCGGACAGGGTTTGAACACTGAAGCTTTCTTT.

V gene TRBV5-1 combines with J gene TRBJ2-3, with D possibly matching TRBD2 (8 bases). The CDR3 is made up of 16 amino acids. Trimming removed 4 bases from V and 9 bases from J, with 24 bases in between. Germline CDR1 SGHRS, CDR2 YFSETQ. CDR3 DNA: TGCGCCAGCAGCACAAATAGCGGGACAGTGGGAAACACGCAGTATTTT. Encoded protein: CASSTNSGTVGNTQYF.

The chain links TRBV11-2 to TRBJ1-1, with 7 bases lining up with TRBD1. The germline CDR1 and CDR2 sequences are SGHAT and FQNNGV. This CDR3 comprises 14 residues. Trimming removed 4 bases from V and 2 bases from J; junction bases left unmatched: 4. The CDR3 loop is CASSSTGSNTEAFF. The CDR3 DNA follows: TGTGCCAGCAGCTCGACAGGGTCTAACACTGAAGCTTTCTTT.

The chain carries TRBV11-2 and TRBJ2-3; the match to TRBD1 covers 8 bases. V dropped 5 bases and J dropped 8; count of bases not matched to a gene: 15. The germline gives CDR1 SGHAT, CDR2 FQNNGV. The CDR3 has 16 amino acids. CDR3 residues: CASSGLQGALSVTQYF. The CDR3 nucleotides read TGTGCCAGCAGCGGACTTCAGGGGGCGTTATCTGTTACGCAGTATTTT.

In its sample, this clone was seen once. The rearrangement joins TRBV11-3 to TRBJ2-5; perhaps D is TRBD1 or TRBD2 (6 bases each). The CDR3 length is 16 residues. V lost 0 bases and J 5 bases, leaving 16 bases between the germline ends. Germline V gives CDR1 SGHNT, CDR2 YENEEA. The CDR3 protein is CASSLDREGGRETQYF. The CDR3 bases are TGTGCCAGCAGCTTAGATCGAGAGGGGGGCCGGGAGACCCAGTACTTC.

This chain links TRBV30 with TRBJ2-2; no firm D call. The CDR3 has 14 amino acids. Per the germline V gene, CDR1 is GTSNPN and CDR2 is SVGIG (reference sequence). V was trimmed by 6 bases and J by 1 base, leaving 12 bases between them. Written as DNA, the CDR3 is TGTGCCTGTGCAAAGGGCCAGAACACCGGGGAGCTGTTTTTT. Amino acid sequence: CACAKGQNTGELFF.

This clone appeared a single time. The chain recombines TRBV11-3 with TRBJ2-1; possible D gene TRBD1, 6 bases. V lost 7 bases and J lost 8, with 15 bases in between. The germline CDR1 and CDR2 sequences are SGHNT and YENEEA. The CDR3 spans 13 residues. The CDR3 reads CASTFRGGDEQFF. DNA for the CDR3: TGTGCCAGCACCTTCCGAGGGGGTGATGAGCAGTTCTTC.

This chain connects TRBV28 to TRBJ1-5, with D tentatively TRBD1 (6 bases). Between the trimmed V and J ends, which lost 8 bases and 7 bases, there was a span of 21 bases. Germline V lookup: CDR1 MDHEN, CDR2 SYDVKM. This CDR3 contains 15 residues. As DNA, the CDR3 is TGTGCCAGCGGCGCCCACCTAGTAACAGGGCAGCCCCAGCATTTT. Its translation: CASGAHLVTGQPQHF.

The chain couples TRBV9 to TRBJ2-7, with 10 bases identical to TRBD2. J lost 0 bases, V lost 5 bases, and 5 bases had no gene match. The CDR3 loop spans 15 amino acids. Germline-derived CDR1 and CDR2 are SGDLS and YYNGEE. DNA for the CDR3: TGTGCCAGCAGTCCGGGACTAGCGAACTCCTACGAGCAGTACTTC. It yields the protein CASSPGLANSYEQYF.

The V and J genes are TRBV7-9 and TRBJ2-5; TRBD1 matches 7 bases. The CDR3 loop spans 15 amino acids. CDR1 and CDR2 (germline): SEHNR, FQNEAQ (reference sequence). V lost 4 bases, J lost 5 bases, and 10 bases stayed unmatched. CDR3 loop: CASSSYDRVGETQYF. Written as DNA, the CDR3 is TGTGCCAGCAGCTCGTACGACAGGGTGGGCGAGACCCAGTACTTC.

To note about this clone: The junction departs from the called germline gene at one end, perhaps through a read error. V and J are TRBV30 and TRBJ2-5; 7 positions agree with TRBD1. The CDR3 length is 13 residues. In germline, CDR1 is GTSNPN, CDR2 SVGIG (reference sequence). CDR3 sequence (DNA): TGTGCCTGGAGGTACAGGGGCCAAGGGACCCAGTACTTC. Translated, it gives CAWRYRGQGTQYF.